Reported below is one TCR beta chain. These data originate in a study of technical replicates of blood from a few donors. Sequencing used immunoSEQ multiplex PCR; TCRdb keeps in-frame clones, though not all of them. The sample carries around 81,000 clones, roughly 95% recorded once. Unmatched junction bases numbered 18, after V lost 2 bases and J lost 4 bases. CDR3 length: 19 amino acids. Germline values: CDR1 LGHNA, CDR2 YNFKEQ. The receptor's source is a human donor in good health. J is TRBJ2-5 and V is TRBV4-2; 8 positions agree with TRBD2. The material sequenced was T cells isolated from PBMCs. In DNA, the CDR3 is TGTGCCAGCAGCCAATCAACCGTCTTATCGGGAGGGCCGGGAGAGACCCAGTACTTC. Its translation is CASSQSTVLSGGPGETQYF.